This TCR beta chain appears in the sequencing data of a study of T cell responses to AZD1222 COVID-19 vaccine. Study-wide results and caveats: Elevations in Spike-specific TCR breadth and depth followed administration of two AZD1222 doses.

On this clone itself: Its antigen is unknown.

In germline, CDR1 is SQVTM, CDR2 ANQGSEA. The ends lost 6 bases at V and 8 bases at J; junction bases unmatched: 6. The CDR3 is 11 amino acids. Measured with immunoSEQ multiplex PCR; TCRdb has only the in-frame clones, and not every one. Seen here are 70,000 or so clones, 85% to 90% observed once, and the top ten hold under 8.5%. The origin of this receptor is an adult in good health. J is TRBJ1-2 and V is TRBV29-1, with 7 positions matching TRBD1. The material sequenced was peripheral blood, taken on day 0 of AZD1222 vaccination. DNA for the CDR3: TGCAGCGTAATAGGGACAGTCGGCTACACCTTC. It is translated as CSVIGTVGYTF.